The clone carrying this TCR beta chain was counted ten times or more. Its antigen remains unknown. This entry is derived from a study of response to subunit inactivated influenza vaccine. One entry per CDR3 protein results from TCRdb running MiXCR on the RT-PCR reads. The table records 250,000 to 350,000 distinct CDR3 sequences, around 22% of them present only once. This CDR3 contains 16 residues. The ends were cut back, 7 bases at V and 0 bases at J, with 15 bases in the middle. The germline gives CDR1 WSHSY, CDR2 SAAADI. General observations from the study: The authors suggested that every seasonal influenza vaccination recruits few new T cells.

The material was PBMCs from blood, obtained approximately 20 months after vaccination. The chain carries TRBV10-2 and TRBJ2-2; D might be TRBD2 (5 bases). The receptor comes from a man aged 50 to 69 who received an inactivated influenza vaccine. The CDR3 nucleotides are TGCGCCAGCAAGCGTTGGGGAGTTACGAACACCGGGGAGCTGTTTTTT. This encodes CASKRWGVTNTGELFF.